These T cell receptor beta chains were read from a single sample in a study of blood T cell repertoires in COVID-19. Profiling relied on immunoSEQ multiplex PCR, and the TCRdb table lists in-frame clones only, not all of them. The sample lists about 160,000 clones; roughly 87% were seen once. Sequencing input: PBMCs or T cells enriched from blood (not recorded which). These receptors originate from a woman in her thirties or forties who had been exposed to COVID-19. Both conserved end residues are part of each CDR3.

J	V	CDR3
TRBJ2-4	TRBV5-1	CASSLASTLAKNIQYF
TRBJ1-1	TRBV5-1	CASSSPGQGAREAFF
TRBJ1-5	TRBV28	CASRGGQPQHF
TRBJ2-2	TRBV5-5	CASSLIRNTGELFF
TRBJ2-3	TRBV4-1	CASSPGTSGGKRDTQYF
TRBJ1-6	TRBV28	CASLPGQLDNSPLHF
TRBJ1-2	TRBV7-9	CASTPETDYGYTF
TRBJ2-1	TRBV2	CATRGNEQFF
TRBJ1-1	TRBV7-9	CASSLVSGTEAFF
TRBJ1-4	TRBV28	CASSVSGVNSNEKLFF